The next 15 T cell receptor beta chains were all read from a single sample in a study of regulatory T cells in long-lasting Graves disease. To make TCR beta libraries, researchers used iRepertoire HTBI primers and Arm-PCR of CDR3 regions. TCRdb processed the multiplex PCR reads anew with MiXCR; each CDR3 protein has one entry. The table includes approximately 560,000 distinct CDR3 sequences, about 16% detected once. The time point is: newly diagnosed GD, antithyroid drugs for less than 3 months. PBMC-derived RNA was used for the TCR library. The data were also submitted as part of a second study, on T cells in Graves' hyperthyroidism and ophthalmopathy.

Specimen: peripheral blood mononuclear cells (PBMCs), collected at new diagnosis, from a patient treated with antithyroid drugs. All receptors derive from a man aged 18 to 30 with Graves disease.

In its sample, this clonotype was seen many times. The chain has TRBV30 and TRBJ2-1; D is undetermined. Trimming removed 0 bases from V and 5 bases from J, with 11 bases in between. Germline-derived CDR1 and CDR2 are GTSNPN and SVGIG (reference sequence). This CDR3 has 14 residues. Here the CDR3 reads CAWSVWGPDNEQFF. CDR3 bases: TGTGCCTGGAGTGTATGGGGTCCCGACAATGAGCAGTTCTTC.

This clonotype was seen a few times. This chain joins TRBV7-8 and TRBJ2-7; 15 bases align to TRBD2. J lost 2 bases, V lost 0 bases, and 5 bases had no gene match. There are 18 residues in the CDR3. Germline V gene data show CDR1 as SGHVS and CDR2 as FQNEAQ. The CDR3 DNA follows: TGTGCCAGCAGCTTAGCCCCGGGACTAGCGGGAGGACCCTACGAGCAGTACTTC. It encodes CASSLAPGLAGGPYEQYF. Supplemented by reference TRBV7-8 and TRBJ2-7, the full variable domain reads GAGVSQSPRYKVAKRGQDVALRCDPISGHVSLFWYQQALGQGPEFLTYFQNEAQLDKSGLPSDRFFAERPEGSVSTLKIQRTQQEDSAVYLCASSLAPGLAGGPYEQYFGPGTRLTVT.

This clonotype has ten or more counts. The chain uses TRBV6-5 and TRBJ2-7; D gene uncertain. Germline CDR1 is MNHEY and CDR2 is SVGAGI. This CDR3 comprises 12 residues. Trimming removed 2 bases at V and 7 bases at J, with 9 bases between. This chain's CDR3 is CASSYPGGEQYF. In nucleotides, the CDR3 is TGTGCCAGCAGTTACCCCGGTGGTGAGCAGTACTTC.

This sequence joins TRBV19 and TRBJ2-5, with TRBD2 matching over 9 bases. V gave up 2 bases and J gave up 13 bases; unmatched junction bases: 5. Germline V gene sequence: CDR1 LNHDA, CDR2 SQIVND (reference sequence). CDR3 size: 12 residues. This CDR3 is CASSISSGARYF. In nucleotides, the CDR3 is TGTGCCAGTAGTATATCTAGCGGGGCCCGGTACTTC.

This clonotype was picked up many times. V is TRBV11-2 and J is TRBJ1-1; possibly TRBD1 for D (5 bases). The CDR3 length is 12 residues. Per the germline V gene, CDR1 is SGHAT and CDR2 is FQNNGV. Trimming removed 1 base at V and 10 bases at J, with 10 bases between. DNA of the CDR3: TGTGCCAGCAGCTTAGTGGGGGGGGTAGCTTTCTTT. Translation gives CASSLVGGVAFF. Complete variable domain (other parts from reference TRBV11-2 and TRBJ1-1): EAGVAQSPRYKIIEKRQSVAFWCNPISGHATLYWYQQILGQGPKLLIQFQNNGVVDDSQLPKDRFSAERLKGVDSTLKIQPAKLEDSAVYLCASSLVGGVAFFGQGTRLTVV.

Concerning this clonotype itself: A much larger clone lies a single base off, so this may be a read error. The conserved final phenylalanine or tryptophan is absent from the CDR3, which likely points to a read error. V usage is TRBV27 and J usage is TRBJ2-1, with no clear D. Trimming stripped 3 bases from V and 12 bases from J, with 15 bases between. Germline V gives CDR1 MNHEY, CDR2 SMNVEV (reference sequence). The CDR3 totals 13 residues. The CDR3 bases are TGTGCCAGCAGTTTGAACGATGGGTCGCTGCAGTTCTCC. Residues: CASSLNDGSLQFS.

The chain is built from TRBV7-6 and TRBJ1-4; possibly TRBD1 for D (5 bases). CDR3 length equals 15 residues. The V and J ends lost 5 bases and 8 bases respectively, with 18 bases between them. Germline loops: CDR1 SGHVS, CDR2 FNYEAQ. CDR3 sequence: CASSPRPGEREKLFF. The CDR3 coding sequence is TGTGCCAGCAGCCCCCGTCCGGGGGAGAGAGAAAAACTGTTTTTT.

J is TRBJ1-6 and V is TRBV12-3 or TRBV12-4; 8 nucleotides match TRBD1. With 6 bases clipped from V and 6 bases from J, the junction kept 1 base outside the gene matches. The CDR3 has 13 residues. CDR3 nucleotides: TGTGCCAGCAGCGACAGGGGTAATTCACCCCTCCACTTT. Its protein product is CASSDRGNSPLHF.

CDR3 DNA sequence: TGTGCCAGCAGCCAAGCCTCGACAGGGGGTGGAAACACCATATATTTT. Translation: CASSQASTGGGNTIYF. The genes are TRBV3-1 and TRBJ1-3; TRBD1 matches at 9 bases. This CDR3 contains 16 residues. Unmatched junction bases numbered 4, after V lost 1 base and J lost 3 bases. In germline, CDR1 is LGHDT, CDR2 YNNKEL (reference sequence).

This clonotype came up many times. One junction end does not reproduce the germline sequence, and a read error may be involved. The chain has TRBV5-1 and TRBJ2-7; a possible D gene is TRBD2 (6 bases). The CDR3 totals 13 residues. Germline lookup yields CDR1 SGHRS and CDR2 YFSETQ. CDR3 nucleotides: TGTGCCAGCAGCTTGCAGGAGGGGTACGAGCAGTACTTC. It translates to CASSLQEGYEQYF. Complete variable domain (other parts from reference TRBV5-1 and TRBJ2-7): KAGVTQTPRYLIKTRGQQVTLSCSPISGHRSVSWYQQTPGQGLQFLFEYFSETQRNKGNFPGRFSGRQFSNSRSEMNVSTLELGDSALYLCASSLQEGYEQYFGPGTRLTVT.

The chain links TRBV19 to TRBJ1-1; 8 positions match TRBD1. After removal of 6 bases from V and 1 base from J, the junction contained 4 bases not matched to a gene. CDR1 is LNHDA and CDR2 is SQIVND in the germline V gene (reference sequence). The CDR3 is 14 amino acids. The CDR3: CASRKGQANTEAFF. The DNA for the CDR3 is TGTGCCAGTAGGAAGGGACAGGCGAACACTGAAGCTTTCTTT.

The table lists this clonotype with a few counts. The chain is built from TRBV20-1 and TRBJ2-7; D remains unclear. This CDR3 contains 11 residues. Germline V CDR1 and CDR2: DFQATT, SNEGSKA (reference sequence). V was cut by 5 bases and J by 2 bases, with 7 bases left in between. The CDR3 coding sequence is TGCAGTGCTGGCCCGGCCTACGAGCAGTACTTC. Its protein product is CSAGPAYEQYF.

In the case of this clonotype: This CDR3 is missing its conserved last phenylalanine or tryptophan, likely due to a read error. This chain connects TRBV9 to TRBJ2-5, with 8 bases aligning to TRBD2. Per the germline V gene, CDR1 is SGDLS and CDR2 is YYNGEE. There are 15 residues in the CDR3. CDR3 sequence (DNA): TGTGCCAGCAGTGTAGCTACTAGCGGAGGGGAGACCCAGTACCTC. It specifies CASSVATSGGETQYL.

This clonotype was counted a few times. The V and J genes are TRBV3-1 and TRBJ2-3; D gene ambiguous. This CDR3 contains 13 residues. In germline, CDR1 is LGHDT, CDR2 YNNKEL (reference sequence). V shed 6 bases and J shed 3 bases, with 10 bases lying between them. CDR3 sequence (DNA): TGTGCCAGCAGACCTTACGAAACAGATACGCAGTATTTT. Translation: CASRPYETDTQYF.

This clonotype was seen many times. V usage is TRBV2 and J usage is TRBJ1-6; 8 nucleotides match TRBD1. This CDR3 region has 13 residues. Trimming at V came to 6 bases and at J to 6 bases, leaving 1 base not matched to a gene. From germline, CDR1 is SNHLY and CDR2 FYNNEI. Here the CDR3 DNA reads TGTGCCAGCAGGGACAGGGCTAATTCACCCCTCCACTTT. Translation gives CASRDRANSPLHF. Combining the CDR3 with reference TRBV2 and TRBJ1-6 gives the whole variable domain EPEVTQTPSHQVTQMGQEVILRCVPISNHLYFYWYRQILGQKVEFLVSFYNNEISEKSEIFDDQFSVERPDGSNFTLKIRSTKLEDSAMYFCASRDRANSPLHFGNGTRLTVT.